This passage covers 2 T cell receptor beta chains from one sample sequenced in a study of T cell responses to AZD1222 COVID-19 vaccine. Sequencing used immunoSEQ multiplex PCR; TCRdb keeps in-frame clones, though not all of them. Here the sample spans some 130,000 clones, roughly 90% being singletons. The sample in question was peripheral blood, obtained on day 0 of AZD1222 vaccination. The receptors originated from an adult in good health.

This rearrangement joins TRBV27 to TRBJ1-5, with 9 bases aligning to TRBD1. The CDR3 runs 15 residues. Germline CDR1 reads MNHEY; CDR2 reads SMNVEV (reference sequence). V gave up 6 bases and J gave up 7 bases; unmatched junction bases: 10. The CDR3 DNA is TGTGCCAGCAGCTCTGAGACAGGGGGTGGGCAGCCCCAGCATTTT. Protein sequence: CASSSETGGGQPQHF.

The rearrangement links TRBV7-8 to TRBJ2-5; D might be TRBD1 (6 bases). The J call may be faulty, since TRBJ2-7 better matches the DNA end. The CDR3 has 16 residues. Germline-derived CDR1 and CDR2 are SGHVS and FQNEAQ. CDR3 DNA sequence: TGTGCCAGCAGCTTAGCGGGTTGGCAGGGGTTCCACGAGCAGTACTTC. This translates into CASSLAGWQGFHEQYF.